This T cell receptor (beta chain) is drawn from a study of vaccination and CD4 T cells after COVID-19. Researchers used the Oncomine TCR Beta short-read assay to sequence DNA from cultured CD4+ T cells. TCRdb reanalysed the PCR reads using MiXCR and keeps one entry per CDR3 protein. The sample consists of approximately 19,000 distinct CDR3 sequences, approximately 61% of them appearing once. The CDR3 has 16 residues. Trimming took 5 bases from V and 1 from J; bases not matched to a gene: 10. The treatment was: roughly nine-day PBMC culture with coronavirus spike peptide pools or control peptides (ViraFEST assay). For this clonotype: As yet, its antigen is unknown.

The source was CD4+ T cells from blood, cultured in vitro, collected after SARS-CoV-2 vaccination. The TCR comes from a human donor who had recovered from COVID-19. The chain has TRBV12-3 or TRBV12-4 and TRBJ1-1; 7 bases are a match to TRBD1. As DNA, the CDR3 is TGTGCCAGCAGTCAAAGCCAGGGGGAGGGGAACACTGAAGCTTTCTTT. Protein product: CASSQSQGEGNTEAFF.